What follows are 7 T cell receptor beta chains derived from one specimen sequenced in a study of OX40 agonist ivuxolimab in advanced cancers. Library generation was performed with the immunoSEQ multiplex PCR assay. TCRdb took this table from immuneACCESS and kept in-frame rearrangements with V and J called. Such tables lack part of the clones; where checked against another copy, unresolved V genes explain under half of the gap, and the rest is unexplained. This sample lists around 80,000 clones; approximately 86% were detected once. Approximately 0.76% of the sample is held by the ten biggest clonotypes. Sequenced material: CD4+ or CD8+ T cells sorted from blood, taken in a trial of the OX40 agonist ivuxolimab. All receptors derive from an adult with an advanced solid tumor such as melanoma, head and neck, liver or kidney cancer.

V is TRBV5-6 and J is TRBJ1-1; D is unclear. V was pared by 1 base and J by 3 bases, with 13 bases between. The CDR3 is made up of 15 amino acids. Germline V lookup: CDR1 SGHDT, CDR2 YYEEEE. In nucleotides, the CDR3 is TGTGCCAGCAGCTTGATTTACGTTCAATACACTGAAGCTTTCTTT. It translates to CASSLIYVQYTEAFF.

This clone was recorded at least ten times. The V gene is TRBV28, the J gene TRBJ1-5; no definite D call. The V and J ends lost 3 bases and 9 bases respectively, with 6 bases between them. CDR3 length: 11 residues. Germline values: CDR1 MDHEN, CDR2 SYDVKM. The CDR3 nucleotides read TGTGCCAGCAGTTTTTACCCGCCCCAGCATTTT. It specifies CASSFYPPQHF.

This sequence joins TRBV7-3 and TRBJ2-3, with D unclear. V lost 5 bases to trimming and J lost 4 bases, with 13 bases between them. The CDR3 totals 14 residues. Germline V gene sequence: CDR1 SGHTA, CDR2 FQGTGA. The CDR3 spells CASSQGGPPDTQYF. The CDR3 DNA sequence: TGTGCCAGCAGCCAAGGTGGGCCTCCAGATACGCAGTATTTT.

This clone was counted a single time. The chain links TRBV30 to TRBJ2-2, with 8 nucleotides matching TRBD2. The J segment lost 3 bases and the V segment lost 3 bases, leaving 3 bases of the junction unmatched. The CDR3 length is 14 residues. In germline, CDR1 is GTSNPN, CDR2 SVGIG (reference sequence). The CDR3 DNA is TGTGCCTGGAGCGGGAGGGGGGACACCGGGGAGCTGTTTTTT. It translates to CAWSGRGDTGELFF.

The chain recombines TRBV2 with TRBJ1-2; D is uncertain. V lost 6 bases, J lost 10 bases, and 12 bases lay in between. Germline V CDR1 and CDR2: SNHLY, FYNNEI. CDR3 length: 11 amino acids. Written as DNA, the CDR3 is TGTGCCAGCAGAACCGGGTCCAACTACACCTTC. Protein sequence: CASRTGSNYTF.

The chain uses TRBV10-3 and TRBJ1-1, with TRBD1 as a possible D gene (6 bases). Trimming took 2 bases from V and 1 from J, leaving 8 bases between them. The germline gives CDR1 ENHRY, CDR2 SYGVKD. This CDR3 has 14 residues. CDR3 DNA: TGTGCCATCAGTGAGGGACAGCAGAACACTGAAGCTTTCTTT. Amino acids: CAISEGQQNTEAFF.

V is TRBV18 and J is TRBJ1-5; 9 nucleotides agree with TRBD1. Germline lookup yields CDR1 KGHSH and CDR2 LQKENI. The CDR3 is made up of 14 amino acids. V shed 3 bases, J shed 7 bases, and the junction held 4 bases outside the gene matches. The CDR3 protein is CASSPGQGGQPQHF. The DNA for the CDR3 is TGTGCCAGCTCACCGGGACAGGGAGGACAGCCCCAGCATTTT.